This T cell receptor beta chain stems from a study of cytomegalovirus exposure and HLA in healthy donors. Study outcomes and limitations: It emerged from a later analysis that several of the most significant clusters appeared to be linked to common viral pathogens. According to reports, the classifier identified cytomegalovirus status with high specificity and sensitivity. The Asian-associated ancestry cluster reportedly had fewer N-insertions than the roughly 670-donor mean in a later analysis.

Both 60 Vbeta primers and 13 Jbeta primers went into the PCR. Data came from immunoSEQ multiplex PCR; TCRdb stores just in-frame clones and leaves some out. This sample has 200,000 to 300,000 clones, with 78% found just once. For this clone: Its antigen is currently unknown.

The CDR3 runs 18 residues. CDR1 is ENHRY, CDR2 SYGVKD, per germline. With V trimmed by 1 base and J by 3 bases, 14 bases remained unmatched. Material: PBMCs. This receptor was taken from a boy between 5 and 17 years old in good health and CMV-seronegative. The chain links TRBV10-3 to TRBJ2-5; 7 nucleotides line up with TRBD1. As DNA, the CDR3 is TGTGCCATCAGTGAGTGGCAATTCGGCGGCAGGGGGAAAGAGACCCAGTACTTC. Protein sequence: CAISEWQFGGRGKETQYF.